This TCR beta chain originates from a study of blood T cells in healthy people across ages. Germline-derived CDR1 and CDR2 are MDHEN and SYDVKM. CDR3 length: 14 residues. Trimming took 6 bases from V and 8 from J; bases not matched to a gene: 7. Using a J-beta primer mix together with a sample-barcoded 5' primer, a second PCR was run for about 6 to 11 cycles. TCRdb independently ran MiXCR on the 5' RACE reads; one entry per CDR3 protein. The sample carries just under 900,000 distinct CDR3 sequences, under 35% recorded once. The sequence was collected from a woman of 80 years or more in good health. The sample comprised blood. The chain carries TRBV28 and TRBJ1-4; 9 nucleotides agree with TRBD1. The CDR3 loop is CASRTGGSREKLFF. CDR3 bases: TGTGCCAGCAGAACAGGGGGCTCTCGGGAAAAACTGTTTTTT.